This T cell receptor beta chain was captured by sequencing in a study of T cells in Graves' hyperthyroidism and ophthalmopathy. There are 16 residues in the CDR3. CDR1 and CDR2 (germline): LNHDA, SQIVND (reference sequence). Amplification of TCR beta CDR3 regions was performed using RNA transcripts as template. First-round RT-PCR with HTBI primers amplified the TCR CDR3 region. TCRdb fed the multiplex PCR reads into MiXCR, producing one record per CDR3 protein. The repertoire holds a few hundred thousand distinct CDR3 sequences, with 20% to 25% as singletons. The receptor comes from a woman in her 70s with Graves' ophthalmopathy. V is TRBV19 and J is TRBJ2-2, with D perhaps being TRBD1 or TRBD2 (6 bases each). The material sequenced was blood. The CDR3 is CATRHPGAGGTGELFF. CDR3 sequence (DNA): TGTGCGACCAGGCACCCAGGGGCCGGAGGGACCGGGGAGCTGTTTTTT.